The clone carrying this TCR beta chain was counted a few times. The antigen remains unidentified. This sample was taken from a study of a mutant IDH1 vaccine in newly diagnosed glioma. About the research overall: Vaccination followed radiotherapy alone by 4-6 weeks, or accompanied temozolomide cycles.

Assay used: immunoSEQ multiplex PCR; TCRdb lists only in-frame clones, some missing. This table has 40,000 to 65,000 clones, roughly 78% appearing once. Sample time point: week 5, during vaccination. The study gave 300 ug of mutant IDH1 20-mer peptide per vaccine dose, with topical imiquimod. The CDR3 spans 19 residues. Per the germline V gene, CDR1 is WSHSY and CDR2 is SAAADI. The trim removed 7 bases at V and 5 bases at J, leaving 20 bases unmatched. The chain has TRBV10-2 and TRBJ2-2, with 9 bases identical to TRBD1. This TCR came from a woman aged 40 to 50 with glioma. The input for sequencing was PBMCs, taken from a glioma patient whose treatment included an IDH1 peptide vaccine. The CDR3 DNA sequence: TGCGCCAGCATCCCGATCCCGGGACAGGGAGGAAAGTGGACCGGGGAGCTGTTTTTT. It yields the protein CASIPIPGQGGKWTGELFF.